The clone carrying this TCR beta chain was seen a handful of times. Antigen specificity is unknown. The data were taken from a study of shared clonotypes between healthy human individuals. Study-wide findings and caveats: Clonotype sharing across several donors was observed for around 5.1% of naive CD4 clonotypes.

CD45RA-negative memory and CD45RA+ naive subsets were split from the CD4+ cells. Generated by immunoSEQ multiplex PCR, the TCRdb table keeps only in-frame clones and is missing some. The sample includes 600,000 to 750,000 clones, 72% of them seen just once. This receptor was taken from a woman in her twenties or thirties in good health. Material: memory CD4+ T cells sorted from blood. Subset: CD45RA-negative fraction.

CDR3 region: CSVVGQGYNEQFF. The CDR3 coding sequence is TGCAGCGTTGTGGGACAGGGCTACAATGAGCAGTTCTTC. This chain links TRBV29-1 with TRBJ2-1; 9 nucleotides match TRBD1. This CDR3 spans 13 amino acids. Trimming cost V 4 bases and J 3 bases; bases outside gene matches: 1. CDR1 is SQVTM, CDR2 ANQGSEA, per germline.